The entry below describes one T cell receptor (beta chain). Its antigen is undetermined. The sample belongs to a study of PD-1 blockade in classical Hodgkin lymphoma. Broader study findings: Newly diagnosed patients reportedly had lower baseline TCR diversity than healthy donors.

The method was immunoSEQ multiplex PCR; TCRdb's version includes in-frame clones alone and lacks a portion of them. In the table there are 7,000 or so clones, about 79% of which are singletons. Indicated time point: newly diagnosed, previously untreated cHL patient sample. V was cut by 4 bases and J by 11 bases, with 20 bases left in between. This CDR3 is built from 14 residues. Germline CDR1 reads MGHRA; CDR2 reads YSYEKL. The material sequenced was peripheral blood mononuclear cells (PBMCs). The receptor was isolated from a human donor with classical Hodgkin lymphoma. V usage is TRBV4-1 and J usage is TRBJ1-1, with D hard to call. CDR3 protein: CASSPPGVPWWAFF. In DNA form, the CDR3 reads TGCGCCAGCAGCCCCCCAGGAGTCCCCTGGTGGGCTTTCTTT.